These 21 T cell receptor beta chains were sequenced from one sample in a study of T-cell reconstitution after alpha-beta-depleted transplantation in children. The TCRbeta library incorporated unique molecular identifiers. TCRdb reprocessed the PCR reads with MiXCR, giving one entry per CDR3 protein. This table has some 490,000 distinct CDR3 sequences, approximately 12% appearing once. The sample here was PBMCs from the stem cell graft donor, taken from the stem cell graft. These receptors originate from a human donor who donated a stem cell graft to a child with combined immunodeficiency.

This clonotype appeared a few times. The chain recombines TRBV5-1 with TRBJ2-2, with no clear D. CDR1 SGHRS and CDR2 YFSETQ come from the germline V gene. The CDR3 is 12 amino acids. V dropped 7 bases and J dropped 7 bases, with 11 bases sitting between them. CDR3 sequence reads: CASQIRGGELFF. In nucleotides, the CDR3 is TGCGCCAGCCAGATTCGTGGCGGGGAGCTGTTTTTT. Together with reference TRBV5-1 and TRBJ2-2, the CDR3 gives the full variable domain: KAGVTQTPRYLIKTRGQQVTLSCSPISGHRSVSWYQQTPGQGLQFLFEYFSETQRNKGNFPGRFSGRQFSNSRSEMNVSTLELGDSALYLCASQIRGGELFFGEGSRLTVL.

The gene calls are TRBV20-1 and TRBJ2-1; D is undetermined. V lost 5 bases, J lost 0 bases, and 17 bases lay in between. Germline CDR1 is DFQATT and CDR2 is SNEGSKA (reference sequence). The CDR3 runs to 16 residues. CDR3 DNA: TGCAGTGCTGTTAACACCCGGACGAGCTCCTACAATGAGCAGTTCTTC. It specifies CSAVNTRTSSYNEQFF.

The chain couples TRBV14 to TRBJ2-5; 7 nucleotides match TRBD1. The germline gives CDR1 SGHDN, CDR2 FVKESK. This CDR3 is 16 amino acids long. V shed 1 base, J shed 1 base, and the junction held 6 bases outside the gene matches. This CDR3 reads CASSQGRQGIQETQYF. The CDR3 coding sequence is TGTGCCAGCAGCCAAGGGAGACAGGGTATCCAAGAGACCCAGTACTTC. The full variable domain, with the rest looked up from reference TRBV14 and TRBJ2-5, is EAGVTQFPSHSVIEKGQTVTLRCDPISGHDNLYWYRRVMGKEIKFLLHFVKESKQDESGMPNNRFLAERTGGTYSTLKVQPAELEDSGVYFCASSQGRQGIQETQYFGPGTRLLVL.

V usage is TRBV11-2 and J usage is TRBJ2-3, with D perhaps TRBD2 (6 bases). Between the trimmed V and J ends, which lost 0 bases and 5 bases, there was a span of 12 bases. Germline values: CDR1 SGHAT, CDR2 FQNNGV. The CDR3 extends over 15 amino acids. In DNA form, the CDR3 reads TGTGCCAGCAGCTTAGAGCCGGGAGTGGAAGATACGCAGTATTTT. Translation: CASSLEPGVEDTQYF.

V is TRBV10-3 and J is TRBJ2-3, with 7 bases identical to TRBD1. The CDR3 has 14 amino acids. The germline V gene has CDR1 ENHRY and CDR2 SYGVKD. J gave up 3 bases and V 11 bases, and 11 bases lay outside the gene matches. This CDR3 is CASKPGQITDTQYF. The DNA for the CDR3 is TGTGCCTCGAAACCGGGACAGATAACAGATACGCAGTATTTT.

This clonotype was seen more than once but under ten times. The chain joins TRBV6-5 to TRBJ1-1; 11 bases match TRBD1. Trimming removed 2 bases from V and 3 bases from J; junction bases left unmatched: 5. This CDR3 comprises 16 residues. Germline CDR1 reads MNHEY; CDR2 reads SVGAGI. The CDR3 coding sequence is TGTGCCAGCAGTTACCGGACAGGGGGCTTCGACACTGAAGCTTTCTTT. Its protein is CASSYRTGGFDTEAFF.

Only a few counts were recorded for this clonotype. The rearrangement links TRBV6-6 to TRBJ2-2; perhaps D is TRBD1 or TRBD2 (5 bases each). The CDR3 is 12 amino acids. The V end was cut by 10 bases, the J end by 8 bases, with 14 bases between. Germline loops: CDR1 MNHNY, CDR2 SVGAGI (reference sequence). The CDR3 region is CATAPGAGELFF. The DNA of the CDR3 is TGTGCCACCGCACCCGGGGCGGGGGAGCTGTTTTTT.

The V and J genes are TRBV4-3 and TRBJ1-2; D not resolved. The CDR3 length is 14 residues. Trimming cost V 3 bases and J 6 bases, with 14 bases left between them. Looked up from germline, CDR1 is LGHNA and CDR2 is YSLEER. The CDR3 reads CASSQARVGNGYTF. The DNA for the CDR3 is TGCGCCAGCAGCCAGGCCCGGGTGGGTAATGGCTACACCTTC.

The chain has TRBV9 and TRBJ1-3, with a possible D match to TRBD1 (5 bases). This CDR3 region has 20 residues. V was clipped by 6 bases and J by 0 bases, with 28 bases between them. Germline loops: CDR1 SGDLS, CDR2 YYNGEE. CDR3 DNA sequence: TGTGCCAGCAACGCAAGCATGACCGGAAACAGGCCCTCCTCTGGAAACACCATATATTTT. This sequence encodes CASNASMTGNRPSSGNTIYF.

This clonotype was observed at least ten times. V is TRBV29-1 and J is TRBJ1-1; weak D call: TRBD1 (6 bases). V gave up 5 bases and J gave up 8 bases, with 15 bases separating them. The CDR3 totals 12 residues. CDR1 is SQVTM, CDR2 ANQGSEA, per germline. CDR3 region: CSVPGAGLEAFF. The CDR3 DNA sequence: TGCAGCGTTCCAGGGGCTGGGTTAGAAGCTTTCTTT.

This clonotype was found a few times. The chain is built from TRBV21-1 and TRBJ2-2; the table's D call, TRBD1, has no DNA check behind it. TRBV21-1 is a known pseudogene. This CDR3 is built from 16 residues. The CDR3 DNA sequence: TGTGCCAGCAAGGGACAGCCCGGGCCGAACACCGGGGAGCTGTTTTTT. This sequence encodes CASKGQPGPNTGELFF.

This chain joins TRBV29-1 and TRBJ1-2, with D possibly being TRBD1 (6 bases). The CDR3 has 12 amino acids. Germline V gene data show CDR1 as SQVTM and CDR2 as ANQGSEA. The V and J ends lost 1 base and 7 bases respectively, with 10 bases between them. The CDR3 is CSVEVGAGGYTF. The CDR3 DNA is TGCAGCGTTGAAGTGGGGGCAGGTGGCTACACCTTC.

This clonotype was seen more than once but under ten times. The gene calls are TRBV19 and TRBJ2-1; 7 bases align to TRBD2. In germline, CDR1 is LNHDA, CDR2 SQIVND (reference sequence). The length of the CDR3 is 13 residues. V was pared by 3 bases and J by 4 bases, with 0 bases of the junction left unmatched. The CDR3 bases are TGTGCCAGTAGTATGCGGGGGTACAATGAGCAGTTCTTC. It yields the protein CASSMRGYNEQFF.

The sample holds many counts of this clonotype. V and J are TRBV9 and TRBJ1-1, with D perhaps matching TRBD1 (6 bases). V was shortened by 0 bases and J by 3 bases, with 12 bases between the two germline ends. This CDR3 spans 15 amino acids. Germline V CDR1 and CDR2: SGDLS, YYNGEE. In DNA form, the CDR3 reads TGTGCCAGCAGCGTAGGTGGTAGGGGGGACACTGAAGCTTTCTTT. Its translation is CASSVGGRGDTEAFF.

This chain joins TRBV21-1 and TRBJ2-7. TRBV21-1 is assigned pseudogene status. CDR3 length: 15 residues. CDR3 in amino acids: CASSKRNRTSYEQYF. CDR3 nucleotide sequence: TGTGCCAGCAGCAAAAGGAACAGGACGTCCTACGAGCAGTACTTC.

This clonotype was counted a few times. V is TRBV20-1 and J is TRBJ2-4; TRBD1 agrees at 7 bases. The CDR3 loop spans 14 amino acids. The J segment lost 7 bases and the V segment lost 3 bases, leaving 9 bases of the junction unmatched. Germline V lookup: CDR1 DFQATT, CDR2 SNEGSKA (reference sequence). The CDR3 DNA reads TGCAGTGCTAGCCGGTCGAGGGGGCTTAACATTCAGTACTTC. Its protein is CSASRSRGLNIQYF.

J is TRBJ1-2 and V is TRBV29-1, with D hard to call. The germline gives CDR1 SQVTM, CDR2 ANQGSEA. The V gene lost 2 bases and the J gene lost 4 bases, with 5 bases spanning the gap. The CDR3 covers 11 residues. For the CDR3, the DNA is TGCAGCGTTGAAATCGGCTATGGCTACACCTTC. The encoded protein is CSVEIGYGYTF.

This clonotype was counted between two and nine times. The rearrangement uses TRBV6-2 or TRBV6-3 and TRBJ2-3; 7 bases map to TRBD2. Trimming at V came to 1 base and at J to 2 bases, leaving 3 bases not matched to a gene. This CDR3 spans 15 amino acids. Germline values: CDR1 MNHEY, CDR2 SVGEGT. The CDR3 DNA reads as TGTGCCAGCAGTTACTTAGCGGGCGTCACAGATACGCAGTATTTT. Translation: CASSYLAGVTDTQYF.

This clonotype was observed many times. The CDR3 bases are TGCAGCGTTGAGGGACTAGCGTCCAATGAGCAGTTCTTC. Translation: CSVEGLASNEQFF. The chain has TRBV29-1 and TRBJ2-1; TRBD2 aligns across 10 bases. The germline gives CDR1 SQVTM, CDR2 ANQGSEA. The CDR3 totals 13 residues. Trimming removed 3 bases from V and 6 bases from J; junction bases left unmatched: 2.

This clonotype was counted many times. The chain is built from TRBV24-1 and TRBJ2-1; D uncertain. In germline, CDR1 is KGHDR, CDR2 SFDVKD. Trimming cost V 3 bases and J 0 bases, with 5 bases left between them. This CDR3 is built from 14 residues. CDR3 nucleotide sequence: TGTGCCACCAGTGATCCAGGCTCCTACAATGAGCAGTTCTTC. This gives the protein CATSDPGSYNEQFF.

This chain uses TRBV7-3 with TRBJ2-1, with TRBD2 matching over 8 bases. V trimming: 5 bases; J trimming: 8 bases; junction bases outside the gene matches: 5. The germline V gene has CDR1 SGHTA and CDR2 FQGTGA. The CDR3 runs 13 residues. The CDR3 sequence: CASSPPTSDEQFF. CDR3 nucleotide sequence: TGTGCCAGCAGCCCCCCGACTAGCGATGAGCAGTTCTTC.